These 3 T cell receptor beta chains share one sample of origin, sequenced in a study of blood T cell repertoires in COVID-19. Data came from immunoSEQ multiplex PCR; TCRdb stores just in-frame clones and leaves some out. The data contain about 260,000 clones, approximately 86% of them singletons. The specimen sequenced was peripheral blood. The receptor set was obtained from a man aged 30 to 45 with active or convalescent COVID-19.

The genes are TRBV2 and TRBJ1-5, with 7 bases lining up with TRBD1. The CDR3 loop spans 14 amino acids. V gave up 8 bases and J gave up 3 bases; unmatched junction bases: 7. Germline CDR1 and CDR2: SNHLY and FYNNEI. As DNA, the CDR3 is TGTGCCAGCTGCCAAACAGGGGTCAATCAGCCCCAGCATTTT. This translates into CASCQTGVNQPQHF.

This rearrangement joins TRBV5-1 to TRBJ1-1; 7 positions match TRBD1. Germline values: CDR1 SGHRS, CDR2 YFSETQ. The CDR3 runs to 14 residues. V shed 4 bases and J 6 bases; nucleotides not matched to a gene: 9. The CDR3 DNA reads as TGCGCCAGCAGCCCCTCGACAGGGATCCCTGAAGCTTTCTTT. Protein product: CASSPSTGIPEAFF.

This rearrangement joins TRBV11-2 to TRBJ1-1; a weak D match, TRBD1 (6 bases). This CDR3 has 13 amino acids. Per germline, CDR1 SGHAT and CDR2 FQNNGV. V lost 6 bases to trimming and J lost 1 base, with 9 bases between them. The CDR3 reads CASSARGNTEAFF. The CDR3 bases are TGTGCCAGCAGTGCCAGGGGGAACACTGAAGCTTTCTTT.